Sequencing of this TCR beta chain was carried out in a study of PD-1 blockade in classical Hodgkin lymphoma. General study findings and limits: Patients who responded completely had about the same baseline diversity as newly diagnosed patients.

Generated by immunoSEQ multiplex PCR, the TCRdb table keeps only in-frame clones and is missing some. The data show 10,000 to 15,000 clones, approximately 83% seen once. CDR1 is SEHNR, CDR2 FQNEAQ, per germline (reference sequence). This CDR3 contains 16 residues. J was trimmed by 10 bases and V by 4 bases; bases with no gene match: 10. Indicated time point: cycle 4 day 1 (C4D1), after five to seven weeks of nivolumab. Brentuximab vedotin exposure varied, and every patient relapsed after autologous stem cell transplantation. CD4+ T cells were purified from thawed PBMCs by magnetic negative selection. In the case of this clone: The antigen is unknown.

Source: CD4+ T cells from blood, taken before the fourth cycle of nivolumab. This receptor was obtained from a human donor with classical Hodgkin lymphoma. V gene TRBV7-9 combines with J gene TRBJ2-1, with TRBD2 matching 13 bases. CDR3 coding DNA: TGTGCCAGCAGCTCTGGACTAGCGGGGGCCCTCGGGGAGCAGTTCTTC. It yields the protein CASSSGLAGALGEQFF.